This is a list of T cell receptor beta chains from one sample in a study of T cell changes during pregnancy in multiple sclerosis. The assay was immunoSEQ multiplex PCR, and TCRdb's table has in-frame clones only and misses some. This repertoire shows some 47,000 clones, approximately 96% found once; its top ten account for 0.89%. The sequences come from peripheral blood, collected in the second trimester of pregnancy. These receptors came from a female donor with multiple sclerosis, enrolled in a pregnancy study. Both conserved end residues are part of each CDR3. The D gene is left open where the match is weak. A clone size is listed for some rows: how often the clone was seen (once, few, many), or a class if it is expanded.

CDR3nt: TGCGCCAGCAGCTTGGAAGGACTAGCGGTATTCAATGAGCAGTTCTTC
CDR3aa: CASSLEGLAVFNEQFF
d_gene: TRBD2
abundance: .
j_gene: TRBJ2-1
v_gene: TRBV5-1

CDR3nt: TGTGCCAGCAGCCGCGTAACGGGGGGTAACTATGGCTACACCTTC
CDR3aa: CASSRVTGGNYGYTF
d_gene: .
abundance: .
j_gene: TRBJ1-2
v_gene: TRBV5-4

CDR3nt: TGTGCCAGCTCACCGACAGGTCTTCCTACCTACGAGCAGTACTTC
CDR3aa: CASSPTGLPTYEQYF
d_gene: .
abundance: .
j_gene: TRBJ2-7
v_gene: TRBV18

CDR3nt: TGTGCCAGCAGCGTAGGGAGACTCAGACAGACCCCAGATACGCAGTATTTT
CDR3aa: CASSVGRLRQTPDTQYF
d_gene: .
abundance: .
j_gene: TRBJ2-3
v_gene: TRBV9

CDR3nt: TGTGCCAGCAGCTTTAGATGGAGCTCTGGAAACACCATATATTTT
CDR3aa: CASSFRWSSGNTIYF
d_gene: .
abundance: .
j_gene: TRBJ1-3
v_gene: TRBV7-2

CDR3nt: TGCGCCAGCAGCCAAGTAGGGGGCGCCTCCTACGAGCAGTACTTC
CDR3aa: CASSQVGGASYEQYF
d_gene: TRBD1
abundance: .
j_gene: TRBJ2-7
v_gene: TRBV4-1

CDR3nt: TGTGCCAGCAGCTTAGGATTCGGCACCGGGGAGCTGTTTTTT
CDR3aa: CASSLGFGTGELFF
d_gene: .
abundance: .
j_gene: TRBJ2-2
v_gene: TRBV11-3

CDR3nt: TGTGCCAGCTCACCACAGGGGGCCCCCTACGAGCAGTACTTC
CDR3aa: CASSPQGAPYEQYF
d_gene: TRBD1
abundance: .
j_gene: TRBJ2-7
v_gene: TRBV18

CDR3nt: TGTGCCAGCAGCTTGGGCAGTACATATTACGAGCAGTACTTC
CDR3aa: CASSLGSTYYEQYF
d_gene: .
abundance: .
j_gene: TRBJ2-7
v_gene: TRBV5-6

CDR3nt: TGCGCCAGCAGGCAAGGACAGGGGATGAATGAAAAACTGTTTTTT
CDR3aa: CASRQGQGMNEKLFF
d_gene: TRBD1
abundance: .
j_gene: TRBJ1-4
v_gene: TRBV5-1

CDR3nt: TGTGCCAGCACAGGGCGGGGGGGAACCGGGGAGCTGTTTTTT
CDR3aa: CASTGRGGTGELFF
d_gene: TRBD2
abundance: .
j_gene: TRBJ2-2
v_gene: TRBV2

CDR3nt: TGTGCCAGCAGCTTAGGGACACTCAGCACAGATACGCAGTATTTT
CDR3aa: CASSLGTLSTDTQYF
d_gene: .
abundance: .
j_gene: TRBJ2-3
v_gene: TRBV7-2

CDR3nt: TGTGCCAGCAGCGCCGGGACAGGGAAAGGGTACGAGCAGTACTTC
CDR3aa: CASSAGTGKGYEQYF
d_gene: TRBD1
abundance: .
j_gene: TRBJ2-7
v_gene: TRBV9

CDR3nt: TGTGCCAGCAGCGGATTTCGGACAGGGAATTCACCCCTCCACTTT
CDR3aa: CASSGFRTGNSPLHF
d_gene: TRBD1
abundance: .
j_gene: TRBJ1-6
v_gene: TRBV5-4

CDR3nt: TGTGCCAGCAGTTTCCCGCCTAGACAGGGGAACTATGGCTACACCTTC
CDR3aa: CASSFPPRQGNYGYTF
d_gene: TRBD1
abundance: .
j_gene: TRBJ1-2
v_gene: TRBV28

CDR3nt: TGTGCCAGCAGTGAACCGCCCTCGGGAGGCTACACCTTC
CDR3aa: CASSEPPSGGYTF
d_gene: .
abundance: .
j_gene: TRBJ1-2
v_gene: TRBV6-1

CDR3nt: TGTGCCAGCAGTGAGGGGACAGGGATCCCTCTCTACGAGCAGTACTTC
CDR3aa: CASSEGTGIPLYEQYF
d_gene: TRBD1
abundance: .
j_gene: TRBJ2-7
v_gene: TRBV9

CDR3nt: TGTGCCAGCAGTGAGGGACTAGCGGGACGCACCGGGGAGCTGTTTTTT
CDR3aa: CASSEGLAGRTGELFF
d_gene: TRBD2
abundance: .
j_gene: TRBJ2-2
v_gene: TRBV25-1

CDR3nt: TGTGCCAGCAGTTACCGGGACAGGGCTACCTATGGCTACACCTTC
CDR3aa: CASSYRDRATYGYTF
d_gene: TRBD1
abundance: .
j_gene: TRBJ1-2
v_gene: TRBV28

CDR3nt: TGTGCCACCGCTCCCCCAGATGGGGGCAGGTACTATGGCTACACCTTC
CDR3aa: CATAPPDGGRYYGYTF
d_gene: .
abundance: .
j_gene: TRBJ1-2
v_gene: TRBV7-9

CDR3nt: TGCGCCAGCAGTGAGAAGGGCAGGGGGCCCCAAGAGACCCAGTACTTC
CDR3aa: CASSEKGRGPQETQYF
d_gene: TRBD1
abundance: .
j_gene: TRBJ2-5
v_gene: TRBV10-1

CDR3nt: TGTGCCAGTAGTACCACCGGGACAGGCGTGCATGGTGAGCAGTTCTTC
CDR3aa: CASSTTGTGVHGEQFF
d_gene: TRBD1
abundance: .
j_gene: TRBJ2-1
v_gene: TRBV19

CDR3nt: TGCGCCAGCAGCCCCGACAGGGCCATGAACACTGAAGCTTTCTTT
CDR3aa: CASSPDRAMNTEAFF
d_gene: TRBD1
abundance: few
j_gene: TRBJ1-1
v_gene: TRBV4-1

CDR3nt: TGTGCTAGTGGTACGATTGGAGGACCATTTGAGCAGTTCTTC
CDR3aa: CASGTIGGPFEQFF
d_gene: .
abundance: .
j_gene: TRBJ2-1
v_gene: TRBV12-5

CDR3nt: TGTGCCAGCAGCAAACGGGACACCACTGAAGCTTTCTTT
CDR3aa: CASSKRDTTEAFF
d_gene: .
abundance: .
j_gene: TRBJ1-1
v_gene: TRBV6-5

CDR3nt: TGTGCCACCAGCAGAGCCCAGGGCAGGCAGCCCCAGCATTTT
CDR3aa: CATSRAQGRQPQHF
d_gene: .
abundance: .
j_gene: TRBJ1-5
v_gene: TRBV15

CDR3nt: TGTGCCAGCAGCTTTCCAGCGGGAGAGGAGTGGAATGAGCAGTTCTTC
CDR3aa: CASSFPAGEEWNEQFF
d_gene: TRBD2
abundance: .
j_gene: TRBJ2-1
v_gene: TRBV7-9

CDR3nt: TGTGCCAGCAGCCCGGACAGGGAAGAGGAAGAGACCCAGTACTTC
CDR3aa: CASSPDREEEETQYF
d_gene: TRBD1
abundance: .
j_gene: TRBJ2-5
v_gene: TRBV7-6

CDR3nt: TGTGCCAGCAGTCCACAACTAGGGACTAGCGGGAGTGTTGTGACAGATACGCAGTATTTT
CDR3aa: CASSPQLGTSGSVVTDTQYF
d_gene: TRBD2
abundance: .
j_gene: TRBJ2-3
v_gene: TRBV28

CDR3nt: TGCGCCAGCAGCCAAGATCCCGCGAGGGAGGGCAATCAGCCCCAGCATTTT
CDR3aa: CASSQDPAREGNQPQHF
d_gene: .
abundance: few
j_gene: TRBJ1-5
v_gene: TRBV4-1

CDR3nt: TGTGCCAGCTCACCGAGGGAGGCGGGAAACACCATATATTTT
CDR3aa: CASSPREAGNTIYF
d_gene: .
abundance: .
j_gene: TRBJ1-3
v_gene: TRBV18

CDR3nt: TGTGCCAGCAGAATGACCGGGACAGGGATGAACACTGAAGCTTTCTTT
CDR3aa: CASRMTGTGMNTEAFF
d_gene: TRBD1
abundance: .
j_gene: TRBJ1-1
v_gene: TRBV2

CDR3nt: TGCGCCAGCAGCCCCCTACGACTAGCGGGTTACACCTACGAGCAGTACTTC
CDR3aa: CASSPLRLAGYTYEQYF
d_gene: TRBD2
abundance: .
j_gene: TRBJ2-7
v_gene: TRBV5-1

CDR3nt: TGTGCCAGCAGTGAAGTCGGGGTACAATCACCCCTCCACTTT
CDR3aa: CASSEVGVQSPLHF
d_gene: .
abundance: .
j_gene: TRBJ1-6
v_gene: TRBV6-1

CDR3nt: TGTGCCAGCAGCCAAGTCAGGGGTGAAAAACTGTTTTTT
CDR3aa: CASSQVRGEKLFF
d_gene: .
abundance: .
j_gene: TRBJ1-4
v_gene: TRBV4-2

CDR3nt: TGTGCCAGCAGCCCAACTAGCGGGAACAAAAACATTCAGTACTTC
CDR3aa: CASSPTSGNKNIQYF
d_gene: TRBD2
abundance: .
j_gene: TRBJ2-4
v_gene: TRBV6-6

CDR3nt: TGTGCCAGCAGCATTACAGGGTCAGGGGCCAACGTCCTGACTTTC
CDR3aa: CASSITGSGANVLTF
d_gene: .
abundance: .
j_gene: TRBJ2-6
v_gene: TRBV5-4

CDR3nt: TGTGCCAGCAGCCTCCCCAGGGTTCGGGCAGAGACCCAGTACTTC
CDR3aa: CASSLPRVRAETQYF
d_gene: .
abundance: .
j_gene: TRBJ2-5
v_gene: TRBV28

CDR3nt: TGTGCCAGTAGTATAGTTGCAGGGGATGGGCAGCCCCAGCATTTT
CDR3aa: CASSIVAGDGQPQHF
d_gene: .
abundance: .
j_gene: TRBJ1-5
v_gene: TRBV19

CDR3nt: TGTGCCAGCTCCAGGACAGCGAGCTCCTACGAGCAGTACTTC
CDR3aa: CASSRTASSYEQYF
d_gene: .
abundance: .
j_gene: TRBJ2-7
v_gene: TRBV7-2

CDR3nt: TGCGCCAGCAGCCCGGGACAGGGGGTCATGAACACTGAAGCTTTCTTT
CDR3aa: CASSPGQGVMNTEAFF
d_gene: TRBD1
abundance: .
j_gene: TRBJ1-1
v_gene: TRBV5-1

CDR3nt: TGTGCCAGCAGTAATGGGCAGGGGAGAGAAGAAGCTTTCTTT
CDR3aa: CASSNGQGREEAFF
d_gene: .
abundance: .
j_gene: TRBJ1-1
v_gene: TRBV11-3

CDR3nt: TGTGCCAGCAGCTTCCCTCTAGGCCGGGAGAGCACAGATACGCAGTATTTT
CDR3aa: CASSFPLGRESTDTQYF
d_gene: .
abundance: .
j_gene: TRBJ2-3
v_gene: TRBV7-9

CDR3nt: TGCAGCGCCAGAAGACTTTCTGAAGCTTTCTTT
CDR3aa: CSARRLSEAFF
d_gene: .
abundance: .
j_gene: TRBJ1-1
v_gene: TRBV20-1

CDR3nt: TGTGCCAGCAGCCAAGGAGGGACAGGGGCCTACGAGCAGTACTTC
CDR3aa: CASSQGGTGAYEQYF
d_gene: TRBD1
abundance: .
j_gene: TRBJ2-7
v_gene: TRBV14

CDR3nt: TGCAGTGCTCAGTACAATGAGCAGTTCTTC
CDR3aa: CSAQYNEQFF
d_gene: .
abundance: .
j_gene: TRBJ2-1
v_gene: TRBV20-1

CDR3nt: TGTGCCAGTAGTGGGGCTAGCGGGGGGGCCGCCGAGCAGTTCTTC
CDR3aa: CASSGASGGAAEQFF
d_gene: TRBD2
abundance: .
j_gene: TRBJ2-1
v_gene: TRBV19

CDR3nt: TGTGCCAGCAGTGAACCCGGGACAGTTGAAGCTTTCTTT
CDR3aa: CASSEPGTVEAFF
d_gene: TRBD1
abundance: .
j_gene: TRBJ1-1
v_gene: TRBV6-1